This T cell receptor (beta chain) originates from a study of shared clonotypes between healthy human individuals (dated by TCRdb to the early 2020s). Regarding the complete study: A couple of women and three men aged 18 to 49 years were included in the cohort. For each donor, three plates each were used for CD4 naive and CD4 memory, two plates were used for CD8 naive, and one plate was used for CD8 memory. To increase sequencing depth and limit assay-specific biases, different laboratories used diverse techniques to prepare libraries and sequence TCR repertoires. To estimate repertoire size and how much clonotypes are shared between individuals, the study performed deep sequencing of blood TCR repertoires from five healthy adults. Between about 0.8 and 9 billion PBMCs per donor were obtained by leukapheresis.

CD8 naive samples were obtained by positive selection for CCR7 among CD45RO-negative cells, yielding a CD45RA+CCR7+ population from which TemRA cells were excluded. The donors were healthy, HIV-negative adults who had no recently reported acute infections or vaccinations. Every donor was a Caucasian adult residing in Nashville, Tennessee, USA. After blood collection by leukapheresis, PBMCs were isolated using Ficoll-Histopaque density gradient centrifugation and then cryopreserved in the vapor phase of liquid nitrogen. Analytical flow cytometry was used to check the purity and quantity of every magnetically sorted T cell population. Genomic DNA was isolated from each sorted fraction and quantified by UV absorbance on a Nanodrop 2000c. Cut back by 5 bases and 0 bases, the V and J ends lie 11 bases apart. The germline V gene (reference sequence) provides CDR1 LNHDA and CDR2 SQIVND. Inclusive of the bounding cysteine and phenylalanine, the CDR3 is 15 residues long. Only CDR3 DNA is held: 45 bases, read in frame from base 1.

Study-level results and caveats: Even with the large sequencing depth, rarefaction of the sorted-subset datasets indicated that sequencing was incomplete. Sharing across a few donors was observed for about 5% of naive CD4, 3% to 4% of naive CD8, over 2% of memory CD4, and around 0.44% of memory CD8 clonotypes. Because the study included a small number of donors, the genetic and exposure-history diversity represented was limited. Naive subsets generally had larger estimated clonotype richness than memory subsets did. Based on pairwise subsampling, the degree of clonotype sharing among donors was expected to be affected by sequencing depth. Higher generation probabilities were observed for clonotypes shared by all four sorted-subset donors than for non-shared clonotypes. Sampling was restricted to blood, and TCR repertoires in tissue are likely to differ from TCR repertoires in blood.

TCR CDR3 regions were amplified from genomic DNA by multiplex PCR using the deep immunoSEQ assay. Extracted genomic DNA from each cell subset was distributed evenly across all wells of several immunoSEQ 96-well plates, and each plate was treated as a replicate. For sorted subsets, each replicate PCR was loaded with 200 ng genomic DNA, equivalent to approximately 33,000 T cell genomes. Purified libraries were quantified with a Qubit 3.0 fluorometer, sized on a Bioanalyzer 2100, and re-quantified with the KAPA Library Quantification kit. Each immunoSEQ 96-well plate was sequenced on its own single-read 150-cycle Illumina NextSeq 550 flow cell. Per the source publication's procedure: Because only junctional sequences without quality scores were contained in the immunoSEQ output, filtering matching that applied to full-length reads could not be performed. Sequences were annotated with PyIR, a Python wrapper for IgBLAST v1.9, and V/J genes and CDR3 were assigned using IMGT germline references. Reads were filtered out if the reads had weak V/J assignments (E-value above 1e-6), no CDR3, stop codons, out-of-frame junctions, or ambiguous translated residues. V3J clonotypes were defined as sequences sharing an identical inferred V gene, J gene, and CDR3 amino acid sequence. To compute the percentage overlap between repertoires, the number of shared unique clonotypes was divided by the size of the smaller repertoire. Repertoire richness was assessed with RTK rarefaction, the Chao1 estimator, and Recon v2.1 estimates of unobserved clonotypes. OLGA was used to compute generation probabilities for all TCRbeta clonotypes that the gDNA method yielded from a handful of donors. In its TCRdb copy, this immuneACCESS table keeps in-frame sequences only and misses some clones. Where compared with another copy, unresolved V genes explain less than half of these, and the others have no known cause. The D gene and trimming were derived from the DNA, and the V and J assignments and clone size from that table. The sample table holds fewer than 700,000 clones, of which roughly 95% were seen once. The ten biggest clones cover about 0.11% of the sample.

Worth noting for this clone: The target of this receptor is not known. Nothing much larger sits one base from this clone, and base qualities are not available.

Recombination joined TRBV19 with TRBJ1-5, with the identity of the D gene unclear. The source is a woman aged 25-40 years in good health. The sample was naive CD8+ T cells sorted from blood. This sample's cell subset or site label indicates: CD45RA+CCR7+. The base sequence is TGTGCCAGTAGTGTCCAAGATTATAGCAATCAGCCCCAGCATTTT. Its protein is CASSVQDYSNQPQHF.